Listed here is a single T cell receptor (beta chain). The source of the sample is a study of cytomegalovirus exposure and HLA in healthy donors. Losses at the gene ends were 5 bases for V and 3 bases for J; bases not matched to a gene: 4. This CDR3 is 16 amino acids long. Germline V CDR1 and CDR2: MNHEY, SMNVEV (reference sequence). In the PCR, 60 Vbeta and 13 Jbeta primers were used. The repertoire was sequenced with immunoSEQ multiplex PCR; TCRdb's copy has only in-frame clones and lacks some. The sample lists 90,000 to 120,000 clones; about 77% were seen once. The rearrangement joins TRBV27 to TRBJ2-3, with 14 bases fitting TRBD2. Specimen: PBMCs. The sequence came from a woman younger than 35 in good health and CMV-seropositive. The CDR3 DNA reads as TGTGCCAGCAGTGGGGGACTAGCGGGAGTAACAGATACGCAGTATTTT. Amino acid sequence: CASSGGLAGVTDTQYF.